Given below is one T cell receptor (beta chain) in context. This sample was taken from a study of blood T cell repertoires in COVID-19. On the study more broadly: Collection of acute and convalescent COVID-19 samples took place in the United States, Italy and Spain. PBMCs, B-cell-depleted T cells, or T cells provided the cDNA or gDNA that made up the material.

Authors' data handling: Amplification from reference gene primers served as the basis for estimated nucleated cell counts. The protocol was immunoSEQ multiplex PCR, while the TCRdb copy is restricted to in-frame clones and leaves out a portion. The D gene and trimming were derived from the DNA, and the V and J assignments and clone size from that table. Among 250,000 or so clones, 80% to 90% were seen once, and the ten largest hold approximately 4.5%. The TCR comes from a woman in her seventies with acute or convalescent COVID-19. What was sequenced was peripheral blood.

CDR3 amino acids: CASSQVGQGGGYTF. In DNA, the CDR3 is TGCGCCAGCAGCCAAGTTGGCCAGGGGGGCGGCTACACCTTC. The chain is built from TRBV4-3 and TRBJ1-2, with 7 bases that match TRBD1. Germline V gene data show CDR1 as LGHNA and CDR2 as YSLEER. The CDR3 spans 14 residues. The J segment lost 8 bases and the V segment lost 1 base, leaving 7 bases of the junction unmatched.